This T cell receptor (beta chain) stems from a study of blood T cell repertoires in COVID-19. Sequencing used immunoSEQ multiplex PCR; TCRdb keeps in-frame clones, though not all of them. The data contain some 300,000 clones, around nine tenths of them singletons. CDR1 is SGHAT, CDR2 FQNNGV, per germline. Unmatched junction bases numbered 9, after V lost 3 bases and J lost 5 bases. There are 17 residues in the CDR3. Cohort 3 recovery required two negative PCRs, clearance, or symptom resolution. The sequenced material came from PBMCs or T cells enriched from blood (not recorded which). The TCR sequence derives from a woman in her 40s who had recovered from COVID-19. This chain uses TRBV11-2 with TRBJ2-1, with TRBD1 matching over 11 bases. The CDR3 here is CASSFYPGQGADNEQFF. The CDR3 coding sequence is TGTGCCAGCAGCTTCTACCCCGGACAGGGGGCGGACAATGAGCAGTTCTTC.